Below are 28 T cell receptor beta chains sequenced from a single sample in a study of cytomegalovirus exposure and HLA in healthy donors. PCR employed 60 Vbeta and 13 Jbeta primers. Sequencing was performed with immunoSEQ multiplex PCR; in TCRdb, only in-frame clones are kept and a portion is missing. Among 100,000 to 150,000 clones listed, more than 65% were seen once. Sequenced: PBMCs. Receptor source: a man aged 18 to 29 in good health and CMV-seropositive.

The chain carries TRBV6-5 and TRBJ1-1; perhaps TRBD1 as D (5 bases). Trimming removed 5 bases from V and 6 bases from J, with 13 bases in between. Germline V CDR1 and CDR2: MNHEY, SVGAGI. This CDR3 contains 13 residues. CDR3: CASSLLTESEAFF. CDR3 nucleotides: TGTGCCAGCAGTCTCTTGACAGAGTCTGAAGCTTTCTTT.

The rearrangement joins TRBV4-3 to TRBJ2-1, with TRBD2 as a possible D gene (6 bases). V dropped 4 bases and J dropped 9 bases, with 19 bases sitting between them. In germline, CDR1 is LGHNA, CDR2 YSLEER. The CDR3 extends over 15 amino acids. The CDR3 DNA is TGCGCCAGCAGCCGGAGTGCGGCCACGCGGGGTGAGCAGTTCTTC. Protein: CASSRSAATRGEQFF.

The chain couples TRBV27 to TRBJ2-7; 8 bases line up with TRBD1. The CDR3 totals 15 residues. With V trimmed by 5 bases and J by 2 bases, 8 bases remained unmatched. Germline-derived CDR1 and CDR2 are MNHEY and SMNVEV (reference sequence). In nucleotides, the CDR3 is TGTGCCAGCAGTCACAAATACAGGGGGACCTACGAGCAGTACTTC. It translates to CASSHKYRGTYEQYF.

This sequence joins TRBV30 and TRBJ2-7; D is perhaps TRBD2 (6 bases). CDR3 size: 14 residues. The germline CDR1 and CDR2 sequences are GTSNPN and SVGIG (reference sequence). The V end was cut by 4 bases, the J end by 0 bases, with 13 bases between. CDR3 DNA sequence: TGTGCCTGGAAATGGGACTTGAGCTCCTACGAGCAGTACTTC. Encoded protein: CAWKWDLSSYEQYF.

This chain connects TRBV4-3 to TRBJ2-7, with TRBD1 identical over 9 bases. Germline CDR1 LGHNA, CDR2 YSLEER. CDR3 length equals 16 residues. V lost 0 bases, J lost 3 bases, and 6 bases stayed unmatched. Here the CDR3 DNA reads TGCGCCAGCAGCCAAGATTTTACAGGGGGCTACTACGAGCAGTACTTC. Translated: CASSQDFTGGYYEQYF.

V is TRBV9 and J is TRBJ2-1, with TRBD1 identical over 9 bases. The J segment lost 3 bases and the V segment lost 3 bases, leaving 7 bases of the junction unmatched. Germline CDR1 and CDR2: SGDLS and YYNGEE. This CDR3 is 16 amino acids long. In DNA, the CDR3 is TGTGCCAGCAGCGGCGCGACAGGGGGTATCTACAATGAGCAGTTCTTC. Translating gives CASSGATGGIYNEQFF.

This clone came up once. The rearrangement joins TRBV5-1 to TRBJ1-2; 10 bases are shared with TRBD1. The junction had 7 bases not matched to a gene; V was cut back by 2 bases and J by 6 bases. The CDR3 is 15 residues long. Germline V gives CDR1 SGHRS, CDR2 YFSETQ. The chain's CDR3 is CASSFRGQGGNGYTF. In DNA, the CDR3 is TGCGCCAGCAGCTTTCGTGGACAGGGGGGGAATGGCTACACCTTC.

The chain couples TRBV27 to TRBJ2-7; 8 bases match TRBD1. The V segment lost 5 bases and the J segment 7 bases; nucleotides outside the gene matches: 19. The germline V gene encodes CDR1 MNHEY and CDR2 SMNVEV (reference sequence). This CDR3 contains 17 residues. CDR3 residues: CASSPTGGLFGFKEQYF. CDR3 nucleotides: TGTGCCAGCAGTCCTACAGGGGGTTTATTCGGTTTCAAGGAGCAGTACTTC.

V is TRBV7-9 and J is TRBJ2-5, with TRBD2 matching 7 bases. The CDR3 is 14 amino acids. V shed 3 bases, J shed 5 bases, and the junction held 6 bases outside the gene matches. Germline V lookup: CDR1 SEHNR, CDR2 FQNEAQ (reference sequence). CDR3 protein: CASSFTSEWETQYF. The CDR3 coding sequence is TGTGCCAGCAGCTTCACTAGCGAGTGGGAGACCCAGTACTTC.

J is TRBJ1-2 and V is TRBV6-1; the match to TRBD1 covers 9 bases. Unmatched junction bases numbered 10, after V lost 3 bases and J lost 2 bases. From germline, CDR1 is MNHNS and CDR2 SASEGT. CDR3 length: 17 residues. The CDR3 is CASSDHRDRDGNYGYTF. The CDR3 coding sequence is TGTGCCAGCAGTGATCATAGGGACAGGGACGGGAACTATGGCTACACCTTC.

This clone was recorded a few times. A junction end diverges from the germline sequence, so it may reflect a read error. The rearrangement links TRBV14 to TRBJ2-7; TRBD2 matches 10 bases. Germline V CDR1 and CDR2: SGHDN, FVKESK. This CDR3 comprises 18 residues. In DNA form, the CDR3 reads TGTGCCAGCAGCCAGTCAGGTCTAGCGGGGGATAGCTCCTACGAGCGGTACTTC. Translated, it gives CASSQSGLAGDSSYERYF.

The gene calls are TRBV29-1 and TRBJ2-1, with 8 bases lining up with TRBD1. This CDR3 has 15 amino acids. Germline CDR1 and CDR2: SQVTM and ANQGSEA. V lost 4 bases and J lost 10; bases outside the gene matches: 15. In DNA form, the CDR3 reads TGCAGCGTTGTGGGGCAGGGGGCGCACGTAGGCGAGCAGTTCTTC. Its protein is CSVVGQGAHVGEQFF.

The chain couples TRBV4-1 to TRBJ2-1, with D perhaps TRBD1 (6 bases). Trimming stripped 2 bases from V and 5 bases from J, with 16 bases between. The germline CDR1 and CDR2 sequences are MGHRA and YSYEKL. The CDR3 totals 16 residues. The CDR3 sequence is CASSQNRVLSNNEQFF. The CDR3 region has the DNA TGCGCCAGCAGCCAAAACAGGGTATTGAGTAACAATGAGCAGTTCTTC.

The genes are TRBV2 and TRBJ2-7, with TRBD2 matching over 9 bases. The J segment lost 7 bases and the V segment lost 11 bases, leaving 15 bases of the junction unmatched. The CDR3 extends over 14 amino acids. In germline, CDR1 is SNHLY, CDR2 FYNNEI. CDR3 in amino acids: CAGGGASGTGEQYF. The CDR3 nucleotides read TGTGCCGGCGGGGGGGCTAGCGGGACGGGTGAGCAGTACTTC.

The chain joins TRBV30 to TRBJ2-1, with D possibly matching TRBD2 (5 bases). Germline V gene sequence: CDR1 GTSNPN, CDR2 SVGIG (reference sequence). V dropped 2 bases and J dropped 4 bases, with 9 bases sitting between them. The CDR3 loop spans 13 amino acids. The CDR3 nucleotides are TGTGCCTGGAGTCCCGGACTTTACAATGAGCAGTTCTTC. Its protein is CAWSPGLYNEQFF.

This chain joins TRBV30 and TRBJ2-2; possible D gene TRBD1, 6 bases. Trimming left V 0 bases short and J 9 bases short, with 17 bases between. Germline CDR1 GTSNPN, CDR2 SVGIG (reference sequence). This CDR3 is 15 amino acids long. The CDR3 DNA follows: TGTGCCTGGAGTGTAATAGGACAGACTTCGCGGGAGCTGTTTTTT. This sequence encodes CAWSVIGQTSRELFF.

The CDR3 sequence is CAWSVMGGGRVNEQYF. In nucleotides, the CDR3 is TGTGCCTGGAGTGTCATGGGGGGGGGTAGGGTAAACGAGCAGTACTTC. The chain joins TRBV30 to TRBJ2-7; 7 nucleotides align to TRBD2. The CDR3 sequence is 16 residues long. Looked up from germline, CDR1 is GTSNPN and CDR2 is SVGIG (reference sequence). The V segment lost 0 bases and the J segment 5 bases; nucleotides outside the gene matches: 13.

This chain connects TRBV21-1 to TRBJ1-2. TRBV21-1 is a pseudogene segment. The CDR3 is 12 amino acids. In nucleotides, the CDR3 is TGTGCCAGCAGCTTCGGTCACTATGGCTACTCCTTC. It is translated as CASSFGHYGYSF.

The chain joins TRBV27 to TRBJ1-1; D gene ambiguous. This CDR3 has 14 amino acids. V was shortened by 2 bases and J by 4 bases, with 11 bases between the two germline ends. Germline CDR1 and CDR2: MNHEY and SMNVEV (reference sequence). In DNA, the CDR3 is TGTGCCAGCAGTTTAGCGGGTCTGGGCACTGAAGCTTTCTTT. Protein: CASSLAGLGTEAFF.

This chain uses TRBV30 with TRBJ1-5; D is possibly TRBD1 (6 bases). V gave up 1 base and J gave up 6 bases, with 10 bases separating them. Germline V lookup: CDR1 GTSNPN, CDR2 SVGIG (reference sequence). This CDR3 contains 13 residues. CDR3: CAWSAGGLQPQHF. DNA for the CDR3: TGTGCCTGGAGTGCCGGGGGGCTTCAGCCCCAGCATTTT.

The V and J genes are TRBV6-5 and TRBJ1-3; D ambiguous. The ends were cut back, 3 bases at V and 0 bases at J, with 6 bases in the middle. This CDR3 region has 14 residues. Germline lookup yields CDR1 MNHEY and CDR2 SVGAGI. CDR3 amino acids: CASSYSSSGNTIYF. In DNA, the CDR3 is TGTGCCAGCAGTTATTCATCCTCTGGAAACACCATATATTTT.

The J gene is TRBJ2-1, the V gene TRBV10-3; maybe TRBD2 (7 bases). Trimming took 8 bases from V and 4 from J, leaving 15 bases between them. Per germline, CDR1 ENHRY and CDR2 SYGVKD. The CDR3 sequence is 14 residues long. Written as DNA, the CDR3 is TGTGCCATCGCGGCGGCGGGGGCTTACAATGAGCAGTTCTTC. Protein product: CAIAAAGAYNEQFF.

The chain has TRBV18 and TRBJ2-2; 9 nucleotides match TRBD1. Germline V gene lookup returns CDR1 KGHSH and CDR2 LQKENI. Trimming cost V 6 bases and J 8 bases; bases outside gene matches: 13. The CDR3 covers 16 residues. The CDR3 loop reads CASSRRDRALSGELFF. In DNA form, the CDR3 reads TGTGCCAGCTCGCGTCGGGACAGGGCCCTCTCGGGGGAGCTGTTTTTT.

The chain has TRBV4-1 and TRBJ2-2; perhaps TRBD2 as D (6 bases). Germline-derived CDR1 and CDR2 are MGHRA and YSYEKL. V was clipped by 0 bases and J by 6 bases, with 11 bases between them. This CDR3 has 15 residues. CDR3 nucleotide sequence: TGCGCCAGCAGCCAAGAGGGGGGTTTGGCCGGGGAGCTGTTTTTT. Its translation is CASSQEGGLAGELFF.

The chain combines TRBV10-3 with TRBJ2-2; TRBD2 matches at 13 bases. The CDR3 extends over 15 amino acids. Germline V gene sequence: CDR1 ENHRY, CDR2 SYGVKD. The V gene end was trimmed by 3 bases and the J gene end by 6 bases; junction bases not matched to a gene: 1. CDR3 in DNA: TGTGCCATCAGTGATGGACTAGCGGGGGCCGGGGAGCTGTTTTTT. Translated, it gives CAISDGLAGAGELFF.

The CDR3 spells CASSLGTSVSDTQYF. Written as DNA, the CDR3 is TGTGCCAGCAGCTTAGGGACTAGCGTTTCAGATACGCAGTATTTT. The chain couples TRBV11-3 to TRBJ2-3; 9 bases agree with TRBD2. Losses at the gene ends were 1 base for V and 4 bases for J; bases not matched to a gene: 3. The CDR3 has 15 residues. Germline CDR1 and CDR2: SGHNT and YENEEA.

The CDR3 bases are TGTGCCAGCAGTTTACCCGGAGGGGTTAGCTCCTACGAGCAGTACTTC. Protein product: CASSLPGGVSSYEQYF. The chain joins TRBV2 to TRBJ2-7; D possibly corresponds to TRBD2 (6 bases). Germline V gene lookup returns CDR1 SNHLY and CDR2 FYNNEI. This CDR3 comprises 16 residues. V was shortened by 5 bases and J by 0 bases, with 17 bases between the two germline ends.

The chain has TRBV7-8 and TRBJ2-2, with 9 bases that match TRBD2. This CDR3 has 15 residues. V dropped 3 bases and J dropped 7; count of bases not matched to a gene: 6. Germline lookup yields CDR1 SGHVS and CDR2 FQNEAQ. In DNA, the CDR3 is TGTGCCAGCAGCTTGATGCGGGGGGGCTACGGGGAGCTGTTTTTT. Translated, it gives CASSLMRGGYGELFF. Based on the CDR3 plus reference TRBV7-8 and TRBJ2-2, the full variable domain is GAGVSQSPRYKVAKRGQDVALRCDPISGHVSLFWYQQALGQGPEFLTYFQNEAQLDKSGLPSDRFFAERPEGSVSTLKIQRTQQEDSAVYLCASSLMRGGYGELFFGEGSRLTVL.